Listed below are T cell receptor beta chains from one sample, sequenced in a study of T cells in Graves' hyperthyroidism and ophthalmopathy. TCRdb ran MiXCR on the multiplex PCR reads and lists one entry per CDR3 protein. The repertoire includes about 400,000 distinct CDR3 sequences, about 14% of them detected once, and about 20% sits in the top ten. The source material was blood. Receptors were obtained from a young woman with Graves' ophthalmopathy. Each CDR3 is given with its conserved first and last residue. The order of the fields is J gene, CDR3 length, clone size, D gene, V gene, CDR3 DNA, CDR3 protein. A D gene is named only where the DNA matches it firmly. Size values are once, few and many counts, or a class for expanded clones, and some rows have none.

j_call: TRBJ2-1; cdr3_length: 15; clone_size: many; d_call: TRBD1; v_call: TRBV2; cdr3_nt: TGTGCCAGCAGAAGGGACAGGGTGACTTACAATGAGCAGTTCTTC; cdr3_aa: CASRRDRVTYNEQFF
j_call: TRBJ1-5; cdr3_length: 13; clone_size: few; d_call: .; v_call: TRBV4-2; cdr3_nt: TGTGCCAGCAGCCAAGATATCGGGAGCCCCCAGCATTTT; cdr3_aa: CASSQDIGSPQHF
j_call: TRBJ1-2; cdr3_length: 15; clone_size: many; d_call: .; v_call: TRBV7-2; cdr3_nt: TGTGCCAGCAGCTTAGGGCAGCTAGGGAACTATGGCTACACCTTC; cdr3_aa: CASSLGQLGNYGYTF
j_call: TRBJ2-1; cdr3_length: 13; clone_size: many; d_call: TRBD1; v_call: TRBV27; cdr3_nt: TGTGCCAGCAGTTTGAACAGGGGCGATGAGCAGTTCTTC; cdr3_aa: CASSLNRGDEQFF
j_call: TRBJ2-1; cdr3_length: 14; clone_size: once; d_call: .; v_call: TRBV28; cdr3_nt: TGTGCCAGCAGACCCGGACGGACCTACAATGAGCAGTTCTTC; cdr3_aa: CASRPGRTYNEQFF
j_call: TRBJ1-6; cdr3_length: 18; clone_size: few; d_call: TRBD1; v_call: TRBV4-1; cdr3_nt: TGCGCCAGCAGCCAATTGGCAGGGGGCGAATCCTATAATTCACCCCTCCACTTT; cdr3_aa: CASSQLAGGESYNSPLHF
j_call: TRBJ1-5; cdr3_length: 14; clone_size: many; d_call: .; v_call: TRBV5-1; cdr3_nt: TGCGCCAGCAGCTTGGGCGGGGTTAGTCAGCCCCAGCATTTT; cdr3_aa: CASSLGGVSQPQHF
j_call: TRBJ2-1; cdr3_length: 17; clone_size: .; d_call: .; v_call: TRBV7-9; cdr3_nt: TGTGCCAGCAGCCCCCCCCGGACTTTGAGCTCCTACAATGAGCAGTTCTTC; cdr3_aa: CASSPPRTLSSYNEQFF
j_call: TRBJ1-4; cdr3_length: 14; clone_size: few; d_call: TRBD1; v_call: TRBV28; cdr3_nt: TGTGCCAGCAGTTATCGACAGGGCTATCGCAAACTGTTTTTT; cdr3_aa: CASSYRQGYRKLFF
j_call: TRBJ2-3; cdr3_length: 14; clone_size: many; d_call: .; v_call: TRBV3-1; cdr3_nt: TGTGCCAGCAGCCAACTTAGGGGCACAGATACGCAGTATTTT; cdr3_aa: CASSQLRGTDTQYF
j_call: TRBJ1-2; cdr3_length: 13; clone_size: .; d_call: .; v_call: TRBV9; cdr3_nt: TGTGCCAGCAGCGGTACAGGGCGGTGGGGCTACACCTTC; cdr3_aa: CASSGTGRWGYTF
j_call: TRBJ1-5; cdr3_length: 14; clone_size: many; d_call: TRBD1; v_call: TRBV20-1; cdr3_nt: TGCAGTGCGGCTCCCGGGACAGCTAATCAGCCCCAGCATTTT; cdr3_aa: CSAAPGTANQPQHF
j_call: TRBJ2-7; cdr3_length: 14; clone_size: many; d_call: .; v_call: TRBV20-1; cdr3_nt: TGCAGTGCTAGGTGGTTGGTGGGATCCTACGAGCAGTACTTC; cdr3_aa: CSARWLVGSYEQYF
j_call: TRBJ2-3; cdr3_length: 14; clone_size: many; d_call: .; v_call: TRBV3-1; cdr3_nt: TGTGCCAGCAGCCCGTGGGACTTCACAGATACGCAGTATTTT; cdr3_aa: CASSPWDFTDTQYF
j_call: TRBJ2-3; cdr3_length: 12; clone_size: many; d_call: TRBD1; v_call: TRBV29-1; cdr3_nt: TGCAGCGGCCTACAGGGGGCAGATACGCAGTATTTT; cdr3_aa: CSGLQGADTQYF
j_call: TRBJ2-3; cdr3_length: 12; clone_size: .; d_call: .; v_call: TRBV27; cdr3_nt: TGTGCCAGCAGTTTGGCGACATATACGCAGTATTTT; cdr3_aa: CASSLATYTQYF
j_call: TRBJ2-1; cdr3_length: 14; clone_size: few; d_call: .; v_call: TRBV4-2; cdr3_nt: TGTGCCAGCAGCCAACAAAACTCTATGGATGAGCAGTTCTTC; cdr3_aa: CASSQQNSMDEQFF
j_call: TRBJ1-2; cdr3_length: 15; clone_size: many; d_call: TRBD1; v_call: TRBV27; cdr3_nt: TGTGCCAGCAGTTTAGGGAGGACAGGGGATAATGGCTACACCTTC; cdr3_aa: CASSLGRTGDNGYTF
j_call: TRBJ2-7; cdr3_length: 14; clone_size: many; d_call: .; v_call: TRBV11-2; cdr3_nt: TGTGCCAGCAGCCTCTGGGACACAAACTACGAGCAGTACTTC; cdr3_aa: CASSLWDTNYEQYF
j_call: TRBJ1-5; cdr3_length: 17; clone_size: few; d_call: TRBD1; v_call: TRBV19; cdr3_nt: TGTGCCAGTAGTCCCCGAAGGGACAGGGGGCTTAATCAGCCCCAGCATTTT; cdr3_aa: CASSPRRDRGLNQPQHF
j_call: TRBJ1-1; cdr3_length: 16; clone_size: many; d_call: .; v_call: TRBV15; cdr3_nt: TGTGCCACCAGCAGTTCTTTCATAGGGTTGGACACTGAAGCTTTCTTT; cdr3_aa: CATSSSFIGLDTEAFF
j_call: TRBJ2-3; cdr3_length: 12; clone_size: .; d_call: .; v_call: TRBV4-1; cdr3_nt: TGCGCCAGCAGCCAACAGCTTGATACGCAGTATTTT; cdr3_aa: CASSQQLDTQYF
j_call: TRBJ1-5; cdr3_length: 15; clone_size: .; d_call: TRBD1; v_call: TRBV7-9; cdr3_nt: TGTGCCAGCAGCCCTATAGGACAGGCTAATCAGCCCCAGCATTTT; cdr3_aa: CASSPIGQANQPQHF
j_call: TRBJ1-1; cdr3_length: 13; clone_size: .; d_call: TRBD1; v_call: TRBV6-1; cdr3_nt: TGTGCCACTCGGACAGGGGAAGCGGGTGAAGCTTTCTTT; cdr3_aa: CATRTGEAGEAFF
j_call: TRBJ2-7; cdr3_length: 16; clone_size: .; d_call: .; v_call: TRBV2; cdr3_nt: TGTGCCACCAGTGGCGCGGGGGCGGGAGTCTCCTACGAGCAGTACTTC; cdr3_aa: CATSGAGAGVSYEQYF
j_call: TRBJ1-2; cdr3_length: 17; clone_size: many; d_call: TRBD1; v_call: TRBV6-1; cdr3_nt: TGTGCCAGCAGTGGGCCGCTGGGCAGGGGGATCTATAATGGCTACACCTTC; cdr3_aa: CASSGPLGRGIYNGYTF
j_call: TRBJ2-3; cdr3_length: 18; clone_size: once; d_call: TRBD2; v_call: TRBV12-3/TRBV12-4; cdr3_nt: TGTGCCAGCCACCACTCGGGACTAGCGGGGGGGAGGGCAGATACGCAGTATTTT; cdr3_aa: CASHHSGLAGGRADTQYF
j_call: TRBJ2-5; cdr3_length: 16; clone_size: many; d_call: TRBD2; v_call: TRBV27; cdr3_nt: TGTGCCAGCAGTTTACTAGCGGGGGGGCCCCGGGAGACCCAGTACTTC; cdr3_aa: CASSLLAGGPRETQYF
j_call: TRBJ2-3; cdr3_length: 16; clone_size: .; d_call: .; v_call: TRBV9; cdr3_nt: TGTGCCAGCAGCGTAGTTGTGGGGGCTAGCACAGATACGCAGTATTTT; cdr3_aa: CASSVVVGASTDTQYF
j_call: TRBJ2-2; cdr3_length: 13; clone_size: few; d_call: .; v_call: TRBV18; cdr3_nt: TGTGCCAGCTCACTACACGGGACCGGGGAGCTGTTTTTT; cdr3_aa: CASSLHGTGELFF
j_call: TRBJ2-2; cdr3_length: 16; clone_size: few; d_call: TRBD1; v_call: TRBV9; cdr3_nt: TGTGCCAGCAGCGGACAGGGGCCAACGAACACCGGGGAGCTGTTTTTT; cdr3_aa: CASSGQGPTNTGELFF
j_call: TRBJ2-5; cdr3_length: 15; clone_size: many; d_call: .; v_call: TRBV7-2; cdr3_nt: TGTGCCAGCAGCCCCGAGGTTCGGAGAGGCGAGACCCAGTACTTC; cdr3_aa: CASSPEVRRGETQYF
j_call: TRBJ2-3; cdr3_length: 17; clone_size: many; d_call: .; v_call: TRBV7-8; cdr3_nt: TGTGCCAGCAGCGCCCAGGGGGGAGCGCCTTCCACAGATACGCAGTATTTT; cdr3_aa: CASSAQGGAPSTDTQYF
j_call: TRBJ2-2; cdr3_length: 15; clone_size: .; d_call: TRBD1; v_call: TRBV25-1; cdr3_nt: TGTGCCAGCAGTGATCGACAGGGGCGCGACGGGGAGCTGTTTTTT; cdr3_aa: CASSDRQGRDGELFF
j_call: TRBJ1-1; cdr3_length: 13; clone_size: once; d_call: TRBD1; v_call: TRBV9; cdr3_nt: TGTGCCAGCAAAGCGACAGGGGGGCCTGAAGCTTTCTTT; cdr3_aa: CASKATGGPEAFF
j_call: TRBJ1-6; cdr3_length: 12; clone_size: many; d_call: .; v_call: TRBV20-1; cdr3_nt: TGCAGTGGGGTGGCAGGGGATTCACCCCTCCACTTT; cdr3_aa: CSGVAGDSPLHF
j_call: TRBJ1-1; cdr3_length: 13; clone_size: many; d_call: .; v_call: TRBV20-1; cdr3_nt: TGCAGTGCTGGGAAGGACAGTTTCACTGAAGCTTTCTTT; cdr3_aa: CSAGKDSFTEAFF
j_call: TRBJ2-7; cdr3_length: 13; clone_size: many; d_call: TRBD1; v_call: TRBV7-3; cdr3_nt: TGTGCCAGCAGCCCCCTCACAGGGGGGGAGCAGTACTTC; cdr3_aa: CASSPLTGGEQYF
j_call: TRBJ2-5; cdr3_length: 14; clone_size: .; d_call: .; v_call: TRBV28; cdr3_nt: TGTGCCAGCAGGAGTAGGGGGGGGCAGGGGACCCAGTACTTC; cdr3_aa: CASRSRGGQGTQYF
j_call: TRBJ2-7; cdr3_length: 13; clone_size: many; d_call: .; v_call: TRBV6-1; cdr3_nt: TGTGCCAGCAGACAAAAGACAGGCTACGAGCAGTACTTC; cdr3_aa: CASRQKTGYEQYF
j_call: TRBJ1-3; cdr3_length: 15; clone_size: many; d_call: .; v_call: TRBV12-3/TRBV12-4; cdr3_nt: TGTGCCAGCAGCTTGTTGGCGGGATCTGGAAACACCATATATTTT; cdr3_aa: CASSLLAGSGNTIYF